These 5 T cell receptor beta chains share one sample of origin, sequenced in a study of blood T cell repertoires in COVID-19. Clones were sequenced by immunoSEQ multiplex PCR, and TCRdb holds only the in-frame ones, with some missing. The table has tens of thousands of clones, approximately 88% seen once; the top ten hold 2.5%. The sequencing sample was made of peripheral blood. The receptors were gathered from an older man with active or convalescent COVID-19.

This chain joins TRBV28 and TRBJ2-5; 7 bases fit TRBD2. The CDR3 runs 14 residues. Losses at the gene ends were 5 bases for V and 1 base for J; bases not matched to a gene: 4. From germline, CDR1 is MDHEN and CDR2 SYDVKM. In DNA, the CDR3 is TGTGCCAGCAGTCGGGACTATATCCAAGAGACCCAGTACTTC. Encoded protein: CASSRDYIQETQYF.

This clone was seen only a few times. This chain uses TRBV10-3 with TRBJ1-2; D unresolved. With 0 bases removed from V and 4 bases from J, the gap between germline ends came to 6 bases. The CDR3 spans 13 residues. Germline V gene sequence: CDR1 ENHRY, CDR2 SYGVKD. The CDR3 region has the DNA TGTGCCATCAGTGAGTCGCGGGGCTATGGCTACACCTTC. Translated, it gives CAISESRGYGYTF.

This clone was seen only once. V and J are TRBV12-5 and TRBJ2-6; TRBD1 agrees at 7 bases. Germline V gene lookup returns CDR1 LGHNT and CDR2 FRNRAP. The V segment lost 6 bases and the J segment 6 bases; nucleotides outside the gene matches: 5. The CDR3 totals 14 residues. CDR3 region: CASGQGVMANVLTF. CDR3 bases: TGTGCTAGTGGGCAGGGGGTTATGGCCAACGTCCTGACTTTC.

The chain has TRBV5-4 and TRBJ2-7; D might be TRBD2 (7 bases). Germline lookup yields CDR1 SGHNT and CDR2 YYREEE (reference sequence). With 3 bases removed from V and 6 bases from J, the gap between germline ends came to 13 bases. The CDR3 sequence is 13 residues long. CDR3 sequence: CASSWRGGPEQYF. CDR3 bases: TGTGCCAGCAGCTGGAGGGGGGGGCCCGAGCAGTACTTC.

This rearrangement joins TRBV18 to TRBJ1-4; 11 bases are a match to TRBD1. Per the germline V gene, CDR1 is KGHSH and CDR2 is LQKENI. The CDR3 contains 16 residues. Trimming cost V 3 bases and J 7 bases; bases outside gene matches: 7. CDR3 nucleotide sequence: TGTGCCAGCTCACCTGGACAGGGGGCCTCTTTTGAAAAACTGTTTTTT. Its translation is CASSPGQGASFEKLFF.